This T cell receptor (beta chain) stems from a study of CXCR3-negative and CXCR3-positive naive CD8 T cells. As to this clonotype: What it binds is unknown.

The germline V gene encodes CDR1 WNHNN and CDR2 SYGVQD (reference sequence). This CDR3 comprises 15 residues. UMI-labeled 5' RACE yielded the TRB cDNA libraries. TCRdb re-called the 5' RACE reads and catalogs CDR3 proteins one per entry, DNA excluded. In all, the sample yields 150,000 or so distinct CDR3 sequences. General study results and limits: High diversity, comparable across both naive subsets, contrasted with much lower diversity in memory CD8+ cells. CXCR3-expressing naive cells carried TRB CDR3s more hydrophobic than those of CXCR3-negative naive cells. For the naive subsets, surface CD5 was similar, and TCR strength was inferred from TRB CDR3 properties. Naive cells used TRBV-TRBJ genes in much the same way whether CXCR3-negative or CXCR3-positive; memory cells did not.

The sequenced sample was naive CXCR3+ CD8+ T cells from blood. This sample's subset: CD45RO-CCR7+CD27+CD95- naive CD8+ T cells expressing CXCR3 (TNR3+). The gene calls are TRBV10-1 and TRBJ1-2. The receptor was derived from a human donor in good health. Some clones in this sample may be carry-over from other donors' samples. The CDR3 protein is CASITVRRDNYGYTF.